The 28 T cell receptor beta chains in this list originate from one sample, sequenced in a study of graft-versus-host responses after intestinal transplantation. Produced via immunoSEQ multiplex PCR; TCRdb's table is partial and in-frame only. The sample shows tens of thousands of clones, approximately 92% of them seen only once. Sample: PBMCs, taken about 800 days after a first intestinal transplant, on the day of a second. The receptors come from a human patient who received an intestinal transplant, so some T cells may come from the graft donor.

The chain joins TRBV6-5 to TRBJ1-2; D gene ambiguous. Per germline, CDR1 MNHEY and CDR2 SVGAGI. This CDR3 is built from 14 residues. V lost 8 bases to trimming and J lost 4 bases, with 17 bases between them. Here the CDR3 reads CASSLSDGSYGYTF. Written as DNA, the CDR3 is TGTGCCAGCTCCCTTTCGGACGGAAGCTATGGCTACACCTTC.

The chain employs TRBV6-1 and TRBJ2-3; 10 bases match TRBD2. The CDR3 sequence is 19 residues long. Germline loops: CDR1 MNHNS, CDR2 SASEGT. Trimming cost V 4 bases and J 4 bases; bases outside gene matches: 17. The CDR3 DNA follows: TGTGCCAGCAGTGGTAGCGGGAGGCTGCTCGCGTTTGGGGCAGATACGCAGTATTTT. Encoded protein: CASSGSGRLLAFGADTQYF.

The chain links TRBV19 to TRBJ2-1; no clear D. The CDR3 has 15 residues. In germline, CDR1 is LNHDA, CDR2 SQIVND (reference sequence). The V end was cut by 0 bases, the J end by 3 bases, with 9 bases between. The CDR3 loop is CASSIDPKGYNEQFF. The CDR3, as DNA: TGTGCCAGTAGTATAGATCCTAAGGGCTACAATGAGCAGTTCTTC.

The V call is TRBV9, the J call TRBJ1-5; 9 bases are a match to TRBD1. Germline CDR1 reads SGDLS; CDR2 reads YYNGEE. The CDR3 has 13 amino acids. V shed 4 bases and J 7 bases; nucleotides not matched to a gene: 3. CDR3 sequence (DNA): TGTGCCAGCAGCTCAGGACAGGGGCAGCCCCAGCATTTT. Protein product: CASSSGQGQPQHF.

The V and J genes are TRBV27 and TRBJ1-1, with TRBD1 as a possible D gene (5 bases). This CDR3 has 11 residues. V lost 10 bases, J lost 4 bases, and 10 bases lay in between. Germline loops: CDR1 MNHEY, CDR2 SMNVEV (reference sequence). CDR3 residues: CATRGSTEAFF. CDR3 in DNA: TGTGCCACCCGGGGGTCCACTGAAGCTTTCTTT.

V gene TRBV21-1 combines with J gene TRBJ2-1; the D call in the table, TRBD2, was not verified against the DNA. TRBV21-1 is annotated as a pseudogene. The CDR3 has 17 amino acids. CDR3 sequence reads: CASRFSLATHSDNEQFF. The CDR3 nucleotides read TGTGCCAGCAGATTCTCGTTAGCTACACATTCCGACAATGAGCAGTTCTTC.

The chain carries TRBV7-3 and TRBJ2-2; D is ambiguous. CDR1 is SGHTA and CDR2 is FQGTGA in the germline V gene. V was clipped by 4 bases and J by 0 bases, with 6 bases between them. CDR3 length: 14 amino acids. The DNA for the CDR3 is TGTGCCAGCAGCTCCGGACCGAACACCGGGGAGCTGTTTTTT. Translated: CASSSGPNTGELFF. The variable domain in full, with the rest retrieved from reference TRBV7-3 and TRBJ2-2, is GAGVSQTPSNKVTEKGKYVELRCDPISGHTALYWYRQSLGQGPEFLIYFQGTGAADDSGLPNDRFFAVRPEGSVSTLKIQRTERGDSAVYLCASSSGPNTGELFFGEGSRLTVL.

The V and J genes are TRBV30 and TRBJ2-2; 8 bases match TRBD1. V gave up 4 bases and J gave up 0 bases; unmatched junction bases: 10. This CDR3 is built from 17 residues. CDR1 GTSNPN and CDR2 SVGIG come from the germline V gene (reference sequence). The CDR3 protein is CAWTRGLKFANTGELFF. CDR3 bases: TGTGCCTGGACCAGGGGGCTGAAGTTCGCGAACACCGGGGAGCTGTTTTTT.

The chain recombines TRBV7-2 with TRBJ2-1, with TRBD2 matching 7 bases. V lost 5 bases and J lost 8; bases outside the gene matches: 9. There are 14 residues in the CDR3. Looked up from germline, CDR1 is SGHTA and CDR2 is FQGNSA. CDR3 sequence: CASSLTRAGDEQFF. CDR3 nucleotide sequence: TGTGCCAGCAGCCTTACCCGGGCGGGAGATGAGCAGTTCTTC.

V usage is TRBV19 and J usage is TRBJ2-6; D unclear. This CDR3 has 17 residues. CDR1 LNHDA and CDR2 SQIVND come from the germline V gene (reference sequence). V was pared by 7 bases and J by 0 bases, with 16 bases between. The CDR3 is CASTSFRRSSGANVLTF. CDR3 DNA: TGTGCCAGTACCTCCTTTCGGCGGTCCTCTGGGGCCAACGTCCTGACTTTC. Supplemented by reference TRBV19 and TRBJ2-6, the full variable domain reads DGGITQSPKYLFRKEGQNVTLSCEQNLNHDAMYWYRQDPGQGLRLIYYSQIVNDFQKGDIAEGYSVSREKKESFPLTVTSAQKNPTAFYLCASTSFRRSSGANVLTFGAGSRLTVL.

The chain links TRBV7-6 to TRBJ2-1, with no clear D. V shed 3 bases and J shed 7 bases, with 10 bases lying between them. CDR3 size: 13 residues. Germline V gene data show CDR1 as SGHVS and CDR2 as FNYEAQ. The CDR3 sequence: CASSFKWGNEQFF. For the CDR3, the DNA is TGTGCCAGCAGCTTCAAATGGGGAAATGAGCAGTTCTTC.

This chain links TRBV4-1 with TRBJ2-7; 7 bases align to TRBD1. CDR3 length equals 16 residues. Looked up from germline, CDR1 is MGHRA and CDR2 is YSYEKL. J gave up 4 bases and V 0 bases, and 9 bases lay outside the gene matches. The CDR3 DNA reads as TGCGCCAGCAGCCAAGATTTCGGCAGGGGGAGTTACGAGCAGTACTTC. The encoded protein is CASSQDFGRGSYEQYF.

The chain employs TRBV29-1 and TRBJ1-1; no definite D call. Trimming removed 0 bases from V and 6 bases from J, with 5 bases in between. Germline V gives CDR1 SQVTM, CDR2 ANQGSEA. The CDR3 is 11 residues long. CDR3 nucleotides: TGCAGCGTTGAAGATCTCTCTGAAGCTTTCTTT. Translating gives CSVEDLSEAFF. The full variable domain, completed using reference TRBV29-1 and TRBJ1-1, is SAVISQKPSRDICQRGTSLTIQCQVDSQVTMMFWYRQQPGQSLTLIATANQGSEATYESGFVIDKFPISRPNLTFSTLTVSNMSPEDSSIYLCSVEDLSEAFFGQGTRLTVV.

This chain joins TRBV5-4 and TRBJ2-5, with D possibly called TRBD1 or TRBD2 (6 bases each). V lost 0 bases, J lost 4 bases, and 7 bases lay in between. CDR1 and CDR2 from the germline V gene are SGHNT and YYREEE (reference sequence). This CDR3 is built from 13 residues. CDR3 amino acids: CASSLEGGETQYF. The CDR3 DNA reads TGTGCCAGCAGCTTGGAGGGGGGAGAGACCCAGTACTTC.

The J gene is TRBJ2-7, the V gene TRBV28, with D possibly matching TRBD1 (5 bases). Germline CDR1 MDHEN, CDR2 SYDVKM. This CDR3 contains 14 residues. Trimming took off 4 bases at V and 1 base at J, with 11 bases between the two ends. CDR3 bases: TGTGCCAGCAGTTCACGGACACGATCCTACGAGCAGTACTTC. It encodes CASSSRTRSYEQYF.

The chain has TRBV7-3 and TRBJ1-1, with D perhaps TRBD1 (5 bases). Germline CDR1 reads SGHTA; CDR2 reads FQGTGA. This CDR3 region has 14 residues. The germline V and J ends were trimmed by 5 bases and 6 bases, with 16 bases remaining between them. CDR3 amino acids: CASSGTGRVAEAFF. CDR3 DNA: TGTGCCAGCAGCGGGACGGGTAGGGTCGCTGAAGCTTTCTTT. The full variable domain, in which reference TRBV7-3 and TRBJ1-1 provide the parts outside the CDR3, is GAGVSQTPSNKVTEKGKYVELRCDPISGHTALYWYRQSLGQGPEFLIYFQGTGAADDSGLPNDRFFAVRPEGSVSTLKIQRTERGDSAVYLCASSGTGRVAEAFFGQGTRLTVV.

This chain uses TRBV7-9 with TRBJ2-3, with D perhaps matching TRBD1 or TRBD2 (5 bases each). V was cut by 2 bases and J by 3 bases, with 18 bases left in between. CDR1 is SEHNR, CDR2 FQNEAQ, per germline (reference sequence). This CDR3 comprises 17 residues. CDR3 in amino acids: CASSLPGPSLGTDTQYF. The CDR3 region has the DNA TGTGCCAGCAGCTTACCGGGACCCTCCTTGGGAACAGATACGCAGTATTTT. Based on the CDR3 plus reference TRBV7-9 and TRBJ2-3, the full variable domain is DTGVSQNPRHKITKRGQNVTFRCDPISEHNRLYWYRQTLGQGPEFLTYFQNEAQLEKSRLLSDRFSAERPKGSFSTLEIQRTEQGDSAMYLCASSLPGPSLGTDTQYFGPGTRLTVL.

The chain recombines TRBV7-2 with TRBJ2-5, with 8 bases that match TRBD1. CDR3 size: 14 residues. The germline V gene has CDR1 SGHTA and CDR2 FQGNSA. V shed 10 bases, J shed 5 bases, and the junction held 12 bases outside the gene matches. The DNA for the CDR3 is TGTGCCATACTAAGGACAGGGATCGGTGAGACCCAGTACTTC. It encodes CAILRTGIGETQYF.

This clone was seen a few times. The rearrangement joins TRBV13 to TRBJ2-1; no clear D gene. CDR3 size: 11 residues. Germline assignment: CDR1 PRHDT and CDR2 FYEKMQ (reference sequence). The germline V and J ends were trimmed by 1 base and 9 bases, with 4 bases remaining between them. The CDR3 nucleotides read TGTGCCAGCAGCTTAGACGGTGAGCAGTTCTTC. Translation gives CASSLDGEQFF.

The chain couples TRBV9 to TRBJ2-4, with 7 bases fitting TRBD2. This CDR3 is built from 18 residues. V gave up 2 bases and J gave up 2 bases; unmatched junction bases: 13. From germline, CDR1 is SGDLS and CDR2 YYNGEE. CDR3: CASSVGSGRERTKNIQYF. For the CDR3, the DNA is TGTGCCAGCAGCGTGGGATCCGGGCGGGAGAGAACCAAAAACATTCAGTACTTC. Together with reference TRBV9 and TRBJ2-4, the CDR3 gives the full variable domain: DSGVTQTPKHLITATGQRVTLRCSPRSGDLSVYWYQQSLDQGLQFLIQYYNGEERAKGNILERFSAQQFPDLHSELNLSSLELGDSALYFCASSVGSGRERTKNIQYFGAGTRLSVL.

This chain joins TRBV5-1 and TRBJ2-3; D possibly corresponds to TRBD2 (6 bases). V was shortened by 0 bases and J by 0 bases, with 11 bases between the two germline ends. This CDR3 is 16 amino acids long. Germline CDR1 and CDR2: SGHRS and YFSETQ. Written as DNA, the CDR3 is TGCGCCAGCAGCTTGGGGGGAGGACTTAGCACAGATACGCAGTATTTT. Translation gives CASSLGGGLSTDTQYF.

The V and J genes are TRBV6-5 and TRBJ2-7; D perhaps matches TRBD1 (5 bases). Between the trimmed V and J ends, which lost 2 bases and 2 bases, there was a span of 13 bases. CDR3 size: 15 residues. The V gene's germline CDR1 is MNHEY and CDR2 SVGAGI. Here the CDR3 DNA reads TGTGCCAGCAGTTACACCAGGGCCTCCCCCTACGAGCAGTACTTC. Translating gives CASSYTRASPYEQYF.

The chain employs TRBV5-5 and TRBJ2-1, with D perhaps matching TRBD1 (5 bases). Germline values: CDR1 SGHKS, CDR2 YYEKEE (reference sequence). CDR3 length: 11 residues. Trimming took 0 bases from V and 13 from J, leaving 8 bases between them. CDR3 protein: CASSLVGAQFF. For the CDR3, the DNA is TGTGCCAGCAGCTTGGTAGGGGCCCAGTTCTTC.

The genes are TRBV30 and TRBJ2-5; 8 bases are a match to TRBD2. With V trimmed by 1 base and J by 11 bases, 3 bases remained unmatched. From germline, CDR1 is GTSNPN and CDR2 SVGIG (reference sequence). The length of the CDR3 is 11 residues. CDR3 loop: CAWSAGGEQYF. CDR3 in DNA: TGTGCCTGGAGTGCGGGGGGGGAGCAGTACTTC.

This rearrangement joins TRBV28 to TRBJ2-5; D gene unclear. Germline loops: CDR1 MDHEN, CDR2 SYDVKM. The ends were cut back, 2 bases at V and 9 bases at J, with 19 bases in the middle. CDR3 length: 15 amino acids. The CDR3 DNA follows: TGTGCCAGCAGTTTAGCACAGACTGGAAGTATGTCCCAGTACTTC. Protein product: CASSLAQTGSMSQYF.

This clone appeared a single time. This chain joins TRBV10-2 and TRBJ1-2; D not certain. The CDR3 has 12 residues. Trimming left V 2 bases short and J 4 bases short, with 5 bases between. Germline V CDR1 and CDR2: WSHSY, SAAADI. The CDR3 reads CASSEDGYGYTF. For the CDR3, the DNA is TGCGCCAGCAGTGAGGACGGCTATGGCTACACCTTC.

In nucleotides, the CDR3 is TGCGCCAGCAGCCAACAGGCCGGACCAGATACGCAGTATTTT. Protein: CASSQQAGPDTQYF. The chain links TRBV4-1 to TRBJ2-3; D uncertain. Per germline, CDR1 MGHRA and CDR2 YSYEKL. The V end lost 2 bases, the J end lost 4 bases, and 10 bases lay between the germline ends. This CDR3 contains 14 residues.

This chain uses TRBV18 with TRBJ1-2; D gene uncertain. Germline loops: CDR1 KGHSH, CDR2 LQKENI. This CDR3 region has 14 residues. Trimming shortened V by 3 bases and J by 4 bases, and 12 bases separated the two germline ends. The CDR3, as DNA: TGTGCCAGCTCACCGGACGAGGAGCCCTATGGCTACACCTTC. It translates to CASSPDEEPYGYTF.